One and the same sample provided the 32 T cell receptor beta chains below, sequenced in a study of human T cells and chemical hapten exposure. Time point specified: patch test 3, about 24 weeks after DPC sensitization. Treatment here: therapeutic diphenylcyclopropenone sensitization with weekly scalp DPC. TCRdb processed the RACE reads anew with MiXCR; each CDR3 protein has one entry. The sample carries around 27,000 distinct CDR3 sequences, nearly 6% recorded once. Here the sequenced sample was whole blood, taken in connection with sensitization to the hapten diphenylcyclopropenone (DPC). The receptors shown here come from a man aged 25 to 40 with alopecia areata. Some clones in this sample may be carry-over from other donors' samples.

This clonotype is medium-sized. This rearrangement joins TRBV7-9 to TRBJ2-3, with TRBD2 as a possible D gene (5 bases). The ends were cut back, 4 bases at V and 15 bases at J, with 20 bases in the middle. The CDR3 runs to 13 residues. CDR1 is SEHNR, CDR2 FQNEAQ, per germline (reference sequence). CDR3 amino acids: CASSSPGSRRDYF. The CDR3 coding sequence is TGTGCCAGCAGCTCTCCGGGATCCCGACGAGATTATTTT.

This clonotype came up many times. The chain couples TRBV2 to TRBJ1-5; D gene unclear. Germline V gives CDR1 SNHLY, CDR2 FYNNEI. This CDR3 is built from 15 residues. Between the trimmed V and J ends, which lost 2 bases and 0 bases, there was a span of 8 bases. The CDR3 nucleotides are TGTGCCAGCAGTGAAACGAGATATAGCAATCAGCCCCAGCATTTT. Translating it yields CASSETRYSNQPQHF.

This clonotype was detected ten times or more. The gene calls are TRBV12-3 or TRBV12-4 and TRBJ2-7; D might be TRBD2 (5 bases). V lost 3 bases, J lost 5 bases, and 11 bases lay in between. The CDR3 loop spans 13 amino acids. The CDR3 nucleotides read TGTGCCAGCAGTTTTTTACTAGATAACGAGCAGTACTTC. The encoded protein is CASSFLLDNEQYF.

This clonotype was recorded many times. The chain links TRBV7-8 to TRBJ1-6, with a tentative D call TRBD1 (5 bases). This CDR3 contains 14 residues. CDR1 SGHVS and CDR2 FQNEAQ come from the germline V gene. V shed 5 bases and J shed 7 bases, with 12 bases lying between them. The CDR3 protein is CASSPTRGNSPLHF. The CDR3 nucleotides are TGTGCCAGCAGCCCAACTCGGGGGAATTCACCCCTCCACTTT.

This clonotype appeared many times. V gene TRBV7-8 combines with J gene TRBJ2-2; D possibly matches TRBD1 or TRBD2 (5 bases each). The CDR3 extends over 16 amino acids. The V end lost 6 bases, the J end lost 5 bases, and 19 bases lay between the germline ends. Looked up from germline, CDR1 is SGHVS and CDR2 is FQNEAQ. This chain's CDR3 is CASRANGGVETGELFF. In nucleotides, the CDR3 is TGTGCCAGCAGGGCAAATGGGGGAGTGGAAACCGGGGAGCTGTTTTTT.

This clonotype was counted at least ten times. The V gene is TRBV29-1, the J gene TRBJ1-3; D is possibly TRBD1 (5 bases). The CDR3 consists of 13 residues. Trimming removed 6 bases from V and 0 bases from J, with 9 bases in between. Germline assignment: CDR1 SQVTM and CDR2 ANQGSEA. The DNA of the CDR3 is TGCAGCGTAGGGACGGTCTCTGGAAACACCATATATTTT. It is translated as CSVGTVSGNTIYF.

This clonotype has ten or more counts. CDR3 DNA sequence: TGTGCCAGAAGTTGGGTAATGGACAGGGGGCCCGAGCAGTACTTC. Its protein is CARSWVMDRGPEQYF. The V call is TRBV5-3, the J call TRBJ2-7; 11 bases match TRBD1. TRBV5-3 is flagged as an ORF with uncertain function. The CDR3 is 15 residues long. Germline trimming cut 5 bases from V and 6 bases from J; bases unmatched to any gene: 10.

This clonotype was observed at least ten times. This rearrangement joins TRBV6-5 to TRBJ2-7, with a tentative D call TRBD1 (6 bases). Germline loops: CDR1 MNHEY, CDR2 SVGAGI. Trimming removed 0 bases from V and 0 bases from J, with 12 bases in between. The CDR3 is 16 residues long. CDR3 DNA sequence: TGTGCCAGCAGTTACTCCATGGCAGGGGTCTCCTACGAGCAGTACTTC. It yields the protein CASSYSMAGVSYEQYF.

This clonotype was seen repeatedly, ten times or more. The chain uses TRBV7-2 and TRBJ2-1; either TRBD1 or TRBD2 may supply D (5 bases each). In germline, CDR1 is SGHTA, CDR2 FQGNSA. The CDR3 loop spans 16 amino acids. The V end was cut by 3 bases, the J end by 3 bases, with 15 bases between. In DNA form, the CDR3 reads TGTGCCAGCAGCTTGGGACCGGGACCAATCTACAATGAGCAGTTCTTC. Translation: CASSLGPGPIYNEQFF.

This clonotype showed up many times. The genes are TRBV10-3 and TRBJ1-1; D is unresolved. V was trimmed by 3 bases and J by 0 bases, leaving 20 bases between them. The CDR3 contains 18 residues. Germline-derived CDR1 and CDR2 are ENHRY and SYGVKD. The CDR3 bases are TGTGCCATCAGTGATCCGCAGTCTTTCTCGTGGATGAACACTGAAGCTTTCTTT. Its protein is CAISDPQSFSWMNTEAFF.

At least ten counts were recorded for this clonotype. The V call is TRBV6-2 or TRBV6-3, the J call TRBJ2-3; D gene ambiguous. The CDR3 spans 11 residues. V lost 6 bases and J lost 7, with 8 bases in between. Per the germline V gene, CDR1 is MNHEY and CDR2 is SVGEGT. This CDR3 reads CASRSGNTQYF. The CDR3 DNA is TGTGCCAGCAGAAGTGGGAATACGCAGTATTTT.

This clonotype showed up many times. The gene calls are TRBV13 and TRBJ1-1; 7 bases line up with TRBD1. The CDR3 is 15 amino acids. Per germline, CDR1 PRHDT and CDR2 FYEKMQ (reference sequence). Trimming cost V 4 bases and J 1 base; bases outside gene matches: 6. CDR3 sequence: CASSSGGDTNTEAFF. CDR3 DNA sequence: TGTGCCAGCAGCTCAGGGGGAGATACGAACACTGAAGCTTTCTTT.

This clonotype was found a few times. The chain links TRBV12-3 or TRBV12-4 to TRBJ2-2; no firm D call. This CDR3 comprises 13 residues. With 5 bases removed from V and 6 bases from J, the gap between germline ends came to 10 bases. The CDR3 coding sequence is TGTGCCAGCAGTCCGGGCTTCTCCGGGGAGCTGTTTTTT. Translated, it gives CASSPGFSGELFF.

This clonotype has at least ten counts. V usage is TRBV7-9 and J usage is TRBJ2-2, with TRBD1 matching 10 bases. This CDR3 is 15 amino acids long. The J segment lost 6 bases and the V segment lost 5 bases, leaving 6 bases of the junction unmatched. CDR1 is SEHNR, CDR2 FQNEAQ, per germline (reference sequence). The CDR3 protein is CASSPRTGGAGELFF. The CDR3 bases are TGTGCCAGCAGCCCCAGGACAGGGGGAGCCGGGGAGCTGTTTTTT.

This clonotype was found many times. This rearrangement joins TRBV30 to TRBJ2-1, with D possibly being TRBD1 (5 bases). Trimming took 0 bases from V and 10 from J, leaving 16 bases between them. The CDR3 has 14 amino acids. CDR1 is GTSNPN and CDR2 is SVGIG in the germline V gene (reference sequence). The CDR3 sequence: CAWSVGSGAGEQFF. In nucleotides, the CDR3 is TGTGCCTGGAGTGTCGGTAGTGGGGCTGGGGAGCAGTTCTTC.

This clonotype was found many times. CDR3 sequence: CASSQSTGGAFF. DNA for the CDR3: TGTGCCAGCAGCCAATCGACAGGGGGAGCTTTCTTT. This chain joins TRBV3-1 and TRBJ1-1; TRBD1 agrees at 9 bases. Trimming took 2 bases from V and 10 from J; bases not matched to a gene: 2. The CDR3 spans 12 residues. Germline V lookup: CDR1 LGHDT, CDR2 YNNKEL (reference sequence).

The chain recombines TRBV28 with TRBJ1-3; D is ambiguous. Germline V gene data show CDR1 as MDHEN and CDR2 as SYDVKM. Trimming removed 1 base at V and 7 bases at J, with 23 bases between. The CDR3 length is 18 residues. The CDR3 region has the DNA TGTGCCAGCAGTTTATCATCCGGGTCGGCGAATGGAAACAACACCATATATTTT. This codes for CASSLSSGSANGNNTIYF.

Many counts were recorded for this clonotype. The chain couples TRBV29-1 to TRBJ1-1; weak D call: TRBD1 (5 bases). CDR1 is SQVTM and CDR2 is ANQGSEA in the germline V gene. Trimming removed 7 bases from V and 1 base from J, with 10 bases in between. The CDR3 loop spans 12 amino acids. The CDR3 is CSAGQGNTEAFF. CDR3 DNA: TGCAGCGCCGGCCAGGGGAACACTGAAGCTTTCTTT.

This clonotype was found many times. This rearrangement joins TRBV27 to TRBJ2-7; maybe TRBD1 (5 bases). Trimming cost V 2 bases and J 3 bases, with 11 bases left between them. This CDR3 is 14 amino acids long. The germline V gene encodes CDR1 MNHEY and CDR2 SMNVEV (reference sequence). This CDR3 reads CASSLVQGDYEQYF. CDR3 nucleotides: TGTGCCAGCAGTTTAGTTCAAGGGGACTACGAGCAGTACTTC.

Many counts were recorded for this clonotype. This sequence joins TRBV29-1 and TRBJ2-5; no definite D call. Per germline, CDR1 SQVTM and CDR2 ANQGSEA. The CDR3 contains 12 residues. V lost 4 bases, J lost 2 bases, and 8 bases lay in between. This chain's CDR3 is CSVVQIQETQYF. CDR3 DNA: TGCAGCGTTGTCCAGATACAAGAGACCCAGTACTTC.

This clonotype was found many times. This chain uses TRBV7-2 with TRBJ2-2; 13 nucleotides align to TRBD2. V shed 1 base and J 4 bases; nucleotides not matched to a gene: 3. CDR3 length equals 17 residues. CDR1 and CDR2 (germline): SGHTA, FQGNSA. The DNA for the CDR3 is TGTGCCAGCAGCTTAGGGGGGACTAGCGGGGTCACCGGGGAGCTGTTTTTT. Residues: CASSLGGTSGVTGELFF.

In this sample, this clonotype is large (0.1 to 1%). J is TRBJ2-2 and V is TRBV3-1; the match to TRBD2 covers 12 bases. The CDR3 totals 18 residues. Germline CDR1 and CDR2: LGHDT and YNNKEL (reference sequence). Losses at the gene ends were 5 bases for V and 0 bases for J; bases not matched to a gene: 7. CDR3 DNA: TGTGCCAGCAGCTTCTGGACTAGCGGGAACGCGAACACCGGGGAGCTGTTTTTT. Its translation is CASSFWTSGNANTGELFF.

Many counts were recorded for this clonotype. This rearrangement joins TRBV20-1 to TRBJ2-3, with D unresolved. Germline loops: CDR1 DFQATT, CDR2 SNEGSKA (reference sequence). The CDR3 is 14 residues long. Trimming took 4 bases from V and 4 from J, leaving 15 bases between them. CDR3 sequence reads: CSATWSPGADTQYF. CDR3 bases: TGCAGTGCTACCTGGAGTCCTGGAGCAGATACGCAGTATTTT.

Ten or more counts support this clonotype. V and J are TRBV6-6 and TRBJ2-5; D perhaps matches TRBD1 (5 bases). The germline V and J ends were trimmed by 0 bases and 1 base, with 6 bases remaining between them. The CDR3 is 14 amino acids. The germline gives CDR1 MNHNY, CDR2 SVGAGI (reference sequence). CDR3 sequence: CASSYSTAQETQYF. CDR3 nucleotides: TGTGCCAGCAGTTACTCGACAGCCCAAGAGACCCAGTACTTC.

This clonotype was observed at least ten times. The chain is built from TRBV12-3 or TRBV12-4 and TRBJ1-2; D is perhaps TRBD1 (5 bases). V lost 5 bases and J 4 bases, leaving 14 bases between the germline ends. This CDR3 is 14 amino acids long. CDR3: CASSPKGTVYGYTF. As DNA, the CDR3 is TGTGCCAGCAGTCCAAAGGGGACCGTCTATGGCTACACCTTC.

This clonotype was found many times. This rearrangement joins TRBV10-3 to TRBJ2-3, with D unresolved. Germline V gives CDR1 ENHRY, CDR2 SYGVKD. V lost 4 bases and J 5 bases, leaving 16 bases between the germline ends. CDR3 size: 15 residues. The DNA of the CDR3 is TGTGCCATCAGTGGAATCGAAGGGTTGGTAGATACGCAGTATTTT. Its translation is CAISGIEGLVDTQYF.

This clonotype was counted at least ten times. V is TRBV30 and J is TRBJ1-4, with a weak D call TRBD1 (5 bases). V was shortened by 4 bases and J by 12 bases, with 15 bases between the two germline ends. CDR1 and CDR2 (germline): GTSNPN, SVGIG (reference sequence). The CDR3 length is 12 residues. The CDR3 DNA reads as TGTGCCTGGATGGGGGGGACCGGGGAACTGTTTTTT. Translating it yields CAWMGGTGELFF. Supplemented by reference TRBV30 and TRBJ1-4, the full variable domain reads SQTIHQWPATLVQPVGSPLSLECTVEGTSNPNLYWYRQAAGRGLQLLFYSVGIGQISSEVPQNLSASRPQDRQFILSSKKLLLSDSGFYLCAWMGGTGELFFGSGTQLSVL.

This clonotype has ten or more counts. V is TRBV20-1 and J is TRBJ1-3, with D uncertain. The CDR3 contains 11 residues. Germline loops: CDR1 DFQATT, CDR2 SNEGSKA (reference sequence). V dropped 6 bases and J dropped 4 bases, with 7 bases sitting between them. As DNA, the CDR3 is TGCAGTGCCCCCGGAGGAAACACCATATATTTT. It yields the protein CSAPGGNTIYF.

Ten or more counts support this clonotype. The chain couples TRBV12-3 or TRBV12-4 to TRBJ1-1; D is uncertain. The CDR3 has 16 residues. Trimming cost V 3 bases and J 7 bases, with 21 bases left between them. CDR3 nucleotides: TGTGCCAGCAGTTTTTCACCGCTTCGAAGTCGGATTGAAGCTTTCTTT. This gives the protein CASSFSPLRSRIEAFF.

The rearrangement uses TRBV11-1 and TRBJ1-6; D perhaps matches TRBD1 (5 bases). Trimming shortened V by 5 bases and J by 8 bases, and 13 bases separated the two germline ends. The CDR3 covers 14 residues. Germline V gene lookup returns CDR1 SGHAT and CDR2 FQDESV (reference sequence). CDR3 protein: CASSPGRTDSPLHF. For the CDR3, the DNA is TGTGCCAGCAGCCCAGGGCGGACCGATTCACCCCTCCACTTT.

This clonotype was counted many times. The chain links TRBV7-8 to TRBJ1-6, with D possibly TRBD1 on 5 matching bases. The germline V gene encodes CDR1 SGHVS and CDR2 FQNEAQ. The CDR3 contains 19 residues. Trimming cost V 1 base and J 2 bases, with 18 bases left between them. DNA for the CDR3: TGTGCCAGCAGCTTAGATTCGGGGACGGCAGGGACCTATAATTCACCCCTCCACTTT. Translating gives CASSLDSGTAGTYNSPLHF.

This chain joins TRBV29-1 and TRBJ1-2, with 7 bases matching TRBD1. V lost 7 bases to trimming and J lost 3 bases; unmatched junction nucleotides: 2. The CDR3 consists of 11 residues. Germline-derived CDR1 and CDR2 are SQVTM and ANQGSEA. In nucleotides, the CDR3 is TGCAGCGCCGGGACAGACTATGGCTACACCTTC. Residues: CSAGTDYGYTF.